One sample yielded the 27 T cell receptor beta chains listed below, sequenced in a study of regulatory T cells in long-lasting Graves disease. This sample's time point: newly diagnosed GD, antithyroid drugs for less than 3 months. Making the TCR library involved RNA that had been extracted from PBMCs. Library construction for TCR beta used iRepertoire HTBI primers and Arm-PCR of CDR3 regions. From the multiplex PCR reads, TCRdb called clonotypes with MiXCR, one entry per CDR3 protein. Of some 330,000 distinct CDR3 sequences listed, roughly 10% were seen once; the top ten hold approximately 17%. This same sample was also part of a study on T cells in Graves' hyperthyroidism and ophthalmopathy.

Source: peripheral blood mononuclear cells (PBMCs), taken at new diagnosis, from a patient treated with antithyroid drugs. Receptors were obtained from a woman aged 18-29 years with Graves disease.

The CDR3 nucleotides are TGCGCCAGCAGCCAAGGTAGCGCTAACTATGGCTACACCTTC. It is translated as CASSQGSANYGYTF. The chain is built from TRBV4-1 and TRBJ1-2; D uncertain. The CDR3 is made up of 14 amino acids. CDR1 is MGHRA, CDR2 YSYEKL, per germline. V lost 1 base and J 0 bases, leaving 6 bases between the germline ends.

This clonotype was observed many times. V gene TRBV11-2 combines with J gene TRBJ2-7; D is ambiguous. The CDR3 spans 14 residues. V lost 5 bases and J lost 0, with 11 bases in between. The germline gives CDR1 SGHAT, CDR2 FQNNGV. This chain's CDR3 is CASSHDLGSYEQYF. The CDR3 DNA sequence: TGTGCCAGCAGCCATGATCTGGGCTCCTACGAGCAGTACTTC.

At least ten counts were recorded for this clonotype. The chain joins TRBV27 to TRBJ2-5; TRBD1 matches at 9 bases. Germline V CDR1 and CDR2: MNHEY, SMNVEV (reference sequence). The CDR3 has 15 residues. The V gene end was trimmed by 5 bases and the J gene end by 2 bases; junction bases not matched to a gene: 6. The CDR3 DNA reads as TGTGCCAGCAGTAGAGGACAGGGGTTTCAAGAGACCCAGTACTTC. Encoded protein: CASSRGQGFQETQYF.

This clonotype was picked up a small number of times. The chain has TRBV12-5 and TRBJ2-1; D uncertain. Per germline, CDR1 LGHNT and CDR2 FRNRAP. V was shortened by 6 bases and J by 6 bases, with 12 bases between the two germline ends. CDR3 length equals 13 residues. This chain's CDR3 is CASGDSPGNEQFF. The CDR3 nucleotides are TGTGCTAGTGGGGATTCTCCTGGCAATGAGCAGTTCTTC.

In this sample, this clonotype turned up a few times. J is TRBJ2-7 and V is TRBV20-1, with 7 bases matching TRBD2. The CDR3 is 15 amino acids. The germline CDR1 and CDR2 sequences are DFQATT and SNEGSKA (reference sequence). V lost 5 bases, J lost 7 bases, and 17 bases stayed unmatched. In DNA, the CDR3 is TGCAGTGCTCCCCCTCCGGGGTTACTAGCGCGGGAGCAGTACTTC. This translates into CSAPPPGLLAREQYF.

The chain is built from TRBV7-8 and TRBJ1-4; perhaps TRBD1 as D (5 bases). V was cut by 5 bases and J by 1 base, with 11 bases left in between. The germline V gene has CDR1 SGHVS and CDR2 FQNEAQ. The CDR3 has 15 amino acids. For the CDR3, the DNA is TGTGCCAGCAGCCTCCCAGGGATAACTAATGAAAAACTGTTTTTT. It yields the protein CASSLPGITNEKLFF.

This clonotype was detected only a few times. The rearrangement links TRBV7-2 to TRBJ2-5; D possibly corresponds to TRBD2 (5 bases). V lost 5 bases, J lost 2 bases, and 12 bases lay in between. Germline V lookup: CDR1 SGHTA, CDR2 FQGNSA. This CDR3 has 14 residues. The CDR3 sequence: CASSASSLQETQYF. The CDR3 DNA follows: TGTGCCAGCAGCGCTAGCAGCCTACAAGAGACCCAGTACTTC.

The chain links TRBV19 to TRBJ2-1, with 7 positions matching TRBD1. There are 15 residues in the CDR3. The J segment lost 0 bases and the V segment lost 7 bases, leaving 6 bases of the junction unmatched. CDR1 LNHDA and CDR2 SQIVND come from the germline V gene (reference sequence). CDR3 sequence reads: CASKGALSSYNEQFF. CDR3 nucleotide sequence: TGTGCCAGTAAGGGGGCCCTAAGCTCCTACAATGAGCAGTTCTTC.

This clonotype was seen more than once but under ten times. This chain links TRBV5-1 with TRBJ1-1; D is ambiguous. Trimming left V 3 bases short and J 0 bases short, with 9 bases between. Germline values: CDR1 SGHRS, CDR2 YFSETQ. This CDR3 comprises 14 residues. The CDR3 region is CASSSYSLNTEAFF. CDR3 nucleotide sequence: TGCGCCAGCAGCTCATACAGTCTGAACACTGAAGCTTTCTTT.

The table lists this clonotype with many counts. This rearrangement joins TRBV7-2 to TRBJ2-3; no firm D call. The germline V gene encodes CDR1 SGHTA and CDR2 FQGNSA. With 5 bases removed from V and 4 bases from J, the gap between germline ends came to 16 bases. This CDR3 comprises 15 residues. The CDR3 region is CASSPGPSPPDTQYF. The CDR3 DNA follows: TGTGCCAGCAGCCCCGGACCGTCACCCCCAGATACGCAGTATTTT.

At least ten counts were recorded for this clonotype. V usage is TRBV20-1 and J usage is TRBJ2-5, with unresolved D. With 6 bases removed from V and 5 bases from J, the gap between germline ends came to 22 bases. The CDR3 has 15 amino acids. CDR1 DFQATT and CDR2 SNEGSKA come from the germline V gene (reference sequence). CDR3 coding DNA: TGCAGTGCGCCCTCGGAGTTCACTCAGCCGGAGACCCAGTACTTC. Residues: CSAPSEFTQPETQYF.

With respect to this clonotype: A clone one base away is much larger, so this may be a read error. The V call is TRBV3-1, the J call TRBJ2-7; D might be TRBD1 (6 bases). CDR3 length: 20 residues. Germline CDR1 LGHDT, CDR2 YNNKEL (reference sequence). CDR3 region: CASSQEAHSSGAGVAYEQHV. DNA for the CDR3: TGTGCCAGCAGCCAAGAAGCCCATTCATCAGGGGCCGGGGTGGCCTACGAGCAGCACGTC.

This clonotype was picked up many times. V gene TRBV29-1 combines with J gene TRBJ2-2; maybe TRBD1 (6 bases). V was clipped by 3 bases and J by 2 bases, with 10 bases between them. The germline CDR1 and CDR2 sequences are SQVTM and ANQGSEA. The CDR3 covers 14 residues. CDR3 residues: CSVDRGGNTGELFF. CDR3 nucleotide sequence: TGCAGCGTTGACAGGGGTGGAAACACCGGGGAGCTGTTTTTT.

This clonotype has at least ten counts. J is TRBJ1-6 and V is TRBV2, with TRBD1 matching 9 bases. Trimming took 6 bases from V and 10 from J; bases not matched to a gene: 7. Germline values: CDR1 SNHLY, CDR2 FYNNEI. This CDR3 contains 14 residues. The CDR3 spells CASRPTGGFSPLHF. CDR3 sequence (DNA): TGTGCCAGCAGACCGACAGGGGGTTTCTCACCCCTCCACTTT.

Regarding this clonotype: A read error may explain this, as a much larger clone is one base away. The V and J genes are TRBV18 and TRBJ1-4; 9 bases map to TRBD1. The CDR3 is made up of 15 amino acids. Germline lookup yields CDR1 KGHSH and CDR2 LQKENI. The V segment lost 3 bases and the J segment 7 bases; nucleotides outside the gene matches: 6. CDR3 region: CASSPDRGLGEKLFF. CDR3 DNA: TGTGCCAGCTCACCGGACAGGGGCCTAGGTGAAAAACTGTTTTTT.

This chain joins TRBV6-2 or TRBV6-3 and TRBJ2-7; 8 bases align to TRBD2. With 5 bases clipped from V and 2 bases from J, the junction kept 8 bases outside the gene matches. The CDR3 is 15 amino acids. Looked up from germline, CDR1 is MNHEY and CDR2 is SVGEGT. CDR3: CASSSSGSLAYEQYF. The CDR3 DNA sequence: TGTGCCAGCAGTAGCAGCGGGAGCTTGGCCTACGAGCAGTACTTC.

This clonotype was detected ten times or more. CDR3 residues: CASTGIDSGTQYF. The CDR3 region has the DNA TGCGCCAGCACCGGCATCGACTCAGGGACCCAGTACTTC. The chain combines TRBV5-1 with TRBJ2-5; D is unclear. Looked up from germline, CDR1 is SGHRS and CDR2 is YFSETQ. The CDR3 sequence is 13 residues long. The ends were cut back, 6 bases at V and 7 bases at J, with 16 bases in the middle.

This clonotype was detected a few times. The chain links TRBV3-1 to TRBJ2-3; maybe TRBD2 (5 bases). The germline V gene encodes CDR1 LGHDT and CDR2 YNNKEL (reference sequence). The CDR3 has 21 amino acids. Trimming stripped 2 bases from V and 2 bases from J, with 29 bases between. This chain's CDR3 is CASSQQFNRYGAWETTDTQYF. Written as DNA, the CDR3 is TGTGCCAGCAGCCAACAATTTAATAGATATGGAGCTTGGGAGACCACAGATACGCAGTATTTT.

At least ten counts were recorded for this clonotype. The V gene is TRBV20-1, the J gene TRBJ2-3; 7 bases are shared with TRBD1. This CDR3 is 14 amino acids long. J gave up 2 bases and V 3 bases, and 5 bases lay outside the gene matches. Germline-derived CDR1 and CDR2 are DFQATT and SNEGSKA (reference sequence). In DNA, the CDR3 is TGCAGTGCTAGGGGGGACAGACTCACAGATACGCAGTATTTT. Translated, it gives CSARGDRLTDTQYF.

Many counts were recorded for this clonotype. The rearrangement links TRBV2 to TRBJ2-2; 9 bases line up with TRBD2. Germline V gives CDR1 SNHLY, CDR2 FYNNEI. V shed 5 bases, J shed 5 bases, and the junction held 9 bases outside the gene matches. This CDR3 has 16 amino acids. The DNA for the CDR3 is TGTGCCAGCAGTCCCCCACTTAGCGGGAGAACCGGGGAGCTGTTTTTT. Its protein product is CASSPPLSGRTGELFF.

This clonotype was counted many times. V is TRBV2 and J is TRBJ1-2; possible D gene TRBD1, 6 bases. The CDR3 loop spans 12 amino acids. Germline CDR1 reads SNHLY; CDR2 reads FYNNEI. V lost 4 bases, J lost 7 bases, and 10 bases lay in between. The CDR3 sequence: CASSVGGVGYTF. The CDR3 nucleotides are TGTGCCAGCAGTGTGGGGGGCGTTGGCTACACCTTC. Full variable domain (remainder filled in from reference TRBV2 and TRBJ1-2): EPEVTQTPSHQVTQMGQEVILRCVPISNHLYFYWYRQILGQKVEFLVSFYNNEISEKSEIFDDQFSVERPDGSNFTLKIRSTKLEDSAMYFCASSVGGVGYTFGSGTRLTVV.

The chain is built from TRBV6-1 and TRBJ2-7; 8 positions agree with TRBD2. This CDR3 is 15 amino acids long. The germline gives CDR1 MNHNS, CDR2 SASEGT. The ends lost 6 bases at V and 2 bases at J; junction bases unmatched: 9. The CDR3 protein is CASRPLAGGTYEQYF. The CDR3 DNA reads TGTGCCAGCAGGCCTCTAGCGGGTGGAACCTACGAGCAGTACTTC.

For the CDR3, the DNA is TGTGCCAGCACACATCGAACGGGGTCAGGGAAAAACGCCGGGGAGCTGTTTTTT. Translated, it gives CASTHRTGSGKNAGELFF. The chain has TRBV9 and TRBJ2-2; perhaps D is TRBD1 or TRBD2 (5 bases each). The length of the CDR3 is 18 residues. CDR1 and CDR2 (germline): SGDLS, YYNGEE. Between the trimmed V and J ends, which lost 6 bases and 6 bases, there was a span of 27 bases.

The chain is built from TRBV15 and TRBJ2-1; perhaps TRBD2 as D (6 bases). V was shortened by 2 bases and J by 0 bases, with 17 bases between the two germline ends. This CDR3 has 18 residues. Germline CDR1 reads LNHNV; CDR2 reads YYDKDF (reference sequence). The chain's CDR3 is CATSRTSGEPSSYNEQFF. The CDR3 DNA sequence: TGTGCCACCAGCAGAACCTCGGGGGAACCAAGCTCCTACAATGAGCAGTTCTTC.

This clonotype was seen many times. The chain employs TRBV28 and TRBJ1-1; TRBD1 might be the D (5 bases). Per germline, CDR1 MDHEN and CDR2 SYDVKM. CDR3 size: 15 residues. The ends were cut back, 5 bases at V and 3 bases at J, with 16 bases in the middle. Here the CDR3 reads CASSPIRGGYTEAFF. The DNA of the CDR3 is TGTGCCAGCAGTCCCATAAGGGGCGGGTACACTGAAGCTTTCTTT.

This clonotype has ten or more counts. The CDR3 sequence: CASRLTGTENTEAFF. In DNA, the CDR3 is TGTGCCAGCAGATTAACCGGGACGGAGAACACTGAAGCTTTCTTT. V and J are TRBV7-2 and TRBJ1-1; tentative D call: TRBD1 (5 bases). Trimming cost V 6 bases and J 1 base, with 15 bases left between them. Looked up from germline, CDR1 is SGHTA and CDR2 is FQGNSA. The CDR3 loop spans 15 amino acids.

This clonotype occurred many times. The rearrangement links TRBV6-1 to TRBJ1-5, with D uncertain. Looked up from germline, CDR1 is MNHNS and CDR2 is SASEGT. The V and J ends lost 8 bases and 0 bases respectively, with 17 bases between them. The CDR3 has 16 residues. The CDR3 sequence is CASSPSPKGSNQPQHF. CDR3 DNA: TGTGCCAGCTCCCCCTCCCCTAAGGGTAGCAATCAGCCCCAGCATTTT.